This T cell receptor beta chain was profiled in a study of T cell responses to AZD1222 COVID-19 vaccine. Whole-study context: Pooling of second doses given at about 4 or about 12 weeks was done.

Germline loops: CDR1 LNHDA, CDR2 SQIVND (reference sequence). This CDR3 has 16 amino acids. V lost 4 bases and J 5 bases, leaving 17 bases between the germline ends. Study-wide results and limits: CD4 TCRs covered the whole spike, strongest at regions 160-218 and 743-854. Just six AZD1222 recipients were seropositive at baseline. The donor cohort was predominantly white British with a female majority, and clonal diversity may have been underestimated.

Repertoires were generated with immunoSEQ multiplex PCR, while TCRdb's copy carries only in-frame clones and drops some. This sample has about 94,000 clones, with nearly 90% found just once. A word on this clone: Its antigen is not known.

The rearrangement links TRBV19 to TRBJ2-2; D may match TRBD1 or TRBD2 (5 bases each). This clonotype was sampled from an adult in good health. The sequencing used peripheral blood, collected on day 0 of AZD1222 vaccination. CDR3 nucleotides: TGTGCCAGTAGTAGTATGAGGGGCGCATTAACCGGGGAGCTGTTTTTT. The encoded protein is CASSSMRGALTGELFF.